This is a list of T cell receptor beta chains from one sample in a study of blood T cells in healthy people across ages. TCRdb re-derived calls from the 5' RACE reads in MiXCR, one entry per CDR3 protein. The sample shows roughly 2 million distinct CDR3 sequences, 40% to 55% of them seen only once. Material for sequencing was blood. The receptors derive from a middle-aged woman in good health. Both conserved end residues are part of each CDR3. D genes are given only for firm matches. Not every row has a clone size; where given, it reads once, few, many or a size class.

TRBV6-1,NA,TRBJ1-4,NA,CATHGGATNEKLFF,TGTGCCACCCATGGGGGAGCAACTAATGAAAAACTGTTTTTT
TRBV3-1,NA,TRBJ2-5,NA,CASSQRRGASPTQYF,TGTGCCAGCAGCCAAAGACGGGGGGCCTCGCCGACCCAGTACTTC
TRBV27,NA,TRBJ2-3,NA,CASSMRAGTQYF,TGTGCCAGCAGCATGAGGGCAGGTACGCAGTATTTT
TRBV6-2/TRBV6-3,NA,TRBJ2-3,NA,CATSLGHTQYF,TGTGCCACGTCACTGGGCCATACGCAGTATTTT
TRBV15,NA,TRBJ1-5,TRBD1,CATRRQGNQPQHF,TGTGCCACCAGACGACAGGGTAATCAGCCCCAGCATTTT
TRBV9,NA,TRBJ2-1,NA,CASSVASSGYNEQFF,TGTGCCAGCAGCGTAGCATCGTCGGGCTACAATGAGCAGTTCTTC
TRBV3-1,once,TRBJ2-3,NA,CASSQGVTGAPTDTQYF,TGTGCCAGCAGCCAAGGCGTAACGGGGGCCCCCACAGATACGCAGTATTTT
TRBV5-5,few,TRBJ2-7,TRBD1,CASCTAAGGTYEQYF,TGTGCCAGCTGCACGGCCGCAGGGGGAACGTACGAGCAGTACTTC
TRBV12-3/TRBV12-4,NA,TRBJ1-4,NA,CASSLLTKGWANEKLFF,TGTGCCAGCAGTTTACTAACCAAGGGGTGGGCTAATGAAAAACTGTTTTTT
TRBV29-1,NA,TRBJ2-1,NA,CSVDRRVSLFNEQFF,TGCAGCGTTGATCGCAGGGTTAGTCTCTTCAATGAGCAGTTCTTC
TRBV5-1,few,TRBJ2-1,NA,CASSLGQDNEQFF,TGCGCCAGCAGCTTGGGACAGGACAATGAGCAGTTCTTC
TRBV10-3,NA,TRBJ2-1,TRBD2,CAIRDIPHGGTTRRAFF,TGTGCCATCAGAGACATCCCGCATGGGGGGACTACAAGGAGGGCGTTCTTC
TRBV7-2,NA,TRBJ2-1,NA,CASTAPPGAPYNEQFF,TGTGCCAGCACAGCCCCCCCCGGGGCCCCCTACAATGAGCAGTTCTTC
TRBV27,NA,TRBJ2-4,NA,CASRLTGSDIQYF,TGTGCCAGCAGATTGACAGGTTCGGACATTCAGTACTTC
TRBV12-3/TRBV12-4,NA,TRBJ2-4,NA,CASSLFSIQYF,TGTGCCAGCAGTTTATTTAGCATTCAGTACTTC
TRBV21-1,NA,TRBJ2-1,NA,CASSNGTSGGGYITYNEQFF,TGTGCCAGCAGCAATGGGACTAGCGGGGGGGGCTACATAACCTACAATGAGCAGTTCTTC
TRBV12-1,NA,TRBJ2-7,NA,CASSFARGVRESSYEQYF,TGTGCCAGCAGCTTTGCTAGAGGGGTTCGGGAGAGCTCCTACGAGCAGTACTTC
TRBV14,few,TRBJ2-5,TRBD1,CASRRSGDRETQYF,TGTGCCAGCAGAAGGTCAGGGGACAGGGAGACCCAGTACTTC
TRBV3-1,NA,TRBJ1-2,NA,CASSQDGGQDHGYTF,TGTGCCAGCAGCCAAGATGGTGGGCAGGACCATGGCTACACCTTC
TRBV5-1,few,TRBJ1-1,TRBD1,CASSMTGVTEAFF,TGCGCCAGCAGCATGACAGGGGTTACTGAAGCTTTCTTT
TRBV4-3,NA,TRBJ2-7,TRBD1,CASSVGGTGGVDGEQYF,TGCGCCAGCAGCGTTGGAGGGACAGGGGGCGTAGATGGCGAGCAGTACTTC
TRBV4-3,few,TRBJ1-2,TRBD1,CASSQVVTGEDGYTF,TGCGCCAGCAGCCAAGTTGTGACAGGGGAGGATGGCTACACCTTC
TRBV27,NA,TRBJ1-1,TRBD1,CASRTGVENTEAFF,TGTGCCAGCAGAACAGGGGTAGAGAACACGGAAGCTTTCTTT
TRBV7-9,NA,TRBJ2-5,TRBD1,CASSPCLPGGLETQYF,TGTGCCAGCAGCCCTTGTCTCCCAGGGGGTCTCGAGACCCAGTACTTC
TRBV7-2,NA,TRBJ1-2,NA,CASSPGPTGGYTF,TGTGCCAGCAGCCCCGGCCCCACTGGTGGCTACACCTTC
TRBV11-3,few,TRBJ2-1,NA,CASSLAAGEPGNEQFF,TGTGCCAGCAGCTTAGCAGCAGGCGAACCGGGCAATGAGCAGTTCTTC
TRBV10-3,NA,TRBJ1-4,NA,CAISRGGEIREKLFF,TGTGCCATCAGCCGAGGGGGGGAGATACGTGAAAAACTGTTTTTT